This T cell receptor (beta chain) was found in a study of cytomegalovirus exposure and HLA in healthy donors. Germline V gene sequence: CDR1 MDHEN, CDR2 SYDVKM. CDR3 length: 15 residues. Trimming took off 7 bases at V and 3 bases at J, with 18 bases between the two ends. The PCR had 60 Vbeta and 13 Jbeta primers. Generated by immunoSEQ multiplex PCR, the TCRdb table keeps only in-frame clones and is missing some. The sample contains roughly 120,000 clones, 79% of which appear only once. On this clone itself: Its target is not known.

Study-wide results and limits: Roughly even sequencing depth across donors was the assumption behind the presence/absence analyses.

This chain joins TRBV28 and TRBJ2-5, with D tentatively TRBD2 (7 bases). The source of this sequence is a man aged 25-45 years in good health and CMV-seropositive. Sequenced: PBMCs. As DNA, the CDR3 is TGTGCCAGCACCACTAGGAGGGGGGGCGAAGAGACCCAGTACTTC. It is translated as CASTTRRGGEETQYF.